The text below deals with one T cell receptor beta chain. The antigen remains undetermined. The data are from a study of T cell responses to AZD1222 COVID-19 vaccine. Background on the study: Investigators merged groups given second doses at roughly 4 or roughly 12 weeks. General study points: Increased Spike-specific TCR breadth and depth were observed after two AZD1222 doses. White British ancestry dominated among donors, who included more females, and clonal diversity was possibly underestimated. Repertoires in all cases were sampled only once the peak T cell response had passed.

V gave up 6 bases and J gave up 3 bases; unmatched junction bases: 14. The germline gives CDR1 MNHNY, CDR2 SVGAGI (reference sequence). The CDR3 is 20 residues long. Clones were sequenced by immunoSEQ multiplex PCR, and TCRdb holds only the in-frame ones, with some missing. The table lists about 120,000 clones, around 89% of them singletons. The material sequenced was peripheral blood, taken on day 0 of AZD1222 vaccination. The genes are TRBV6-6 and TRBJ2-1; TRBD2 matches 16 bases. The receptor comes from an adult in good health. As DNA, the CDR3 is TGTGCCAGCAGCCACCTACTACCGGGACTAGCGGGAGGGTACTACAATGAGCAGTTCTTC. Its translation is CASSHLLPGLAGGYYNEQFF.